A selection of T cell receptor beta chains follows, all from one sample in a study of blood T cell repertoires in COVID-19. Data came from immunoSEQ multiplex PCR; TCRdb stores just in-frame clones and leaves some out. This table has some 56,000 clones, around 86% appearing once. Sequenced sample: peripheral blood. All receptors derive from a woman older than 75 with active or convalescent COVID-19. Each CDR3 is given with its conserved first and last residue. The D gene is left open where the match is weak. The size entry is marked missing in some rows and otherwise reads once, few, many or a size class.

cdr3_nt cdr3_aa j_call v_call d_call clone_size
TGTGCCAGCAGTCCACGAGGCGGGCAAGAGACCCAGTACTTC CASSPRGGQETQYF TRBJ2-5 TRBV6-5 - -
TGTGCCAGCAGCCTCCTGGGACAGGCTTACGAGCAGTACTTC CASSLLGQAYEQYF TRBJ2-7 TRBV7-2 TRBD1 -
TGTGCCAGCTCACCACCGACTAGCGGGGGAAACAATGAGCAGTTCTTC CASSPPTSGGNNEQFF TRBJ2-1 TRBV18 TRBD2 -
TGCGCCAGCAGACCGGACAGGGGGCTGTTGACTGAAGCTTTCTTT CASRPDRGLLTEAFF TRBJ1-1 TRBV4-1 TRBD1 -
TGTGCCACCAGCAGAGCGACTCAGGGGGGAAACACCATATATTTT CATSRATQGGNTIYF TRBJ1-3 TRBV15 - -
TGTGCCATCAGTGCCGGGACAGATGGCTACACCTTC CAISAGTDGYTF TRBJ1-2 TRBV10-3 TRBD1 -
TGTGCCAGCATGCACGGTCAGGTTAGCAATCAGCCCCAGCATTTT CASMHGQVSNQPQHF TRBJ1-5 TRBV28 - -
TGTGCCAGCAGCTTAGTCGACAGCCCGCCCAATTCACCCCTCCACTTT CASSLVDSPPNSPLHF TRBJ1-6 TRBV7-9 - -
TGTGCCAGCAGCTCTGGGACAGGGAGCACTGAAGCTTTCTTT CASSSGTGSTEAFF TRBJ1-1 TRBV7-8 TRBD1 -
TGTGCCAGCTCACCACAGGGGTCTGGGGCCAACGTCCTGACTTTC CASSPQGSGANVLTF TRBJ2-6 TRBV18 - -
TGTGCCAGTCACAGGCGGAACATTCAGTACTTC CASHRRNIQYF TRBJ2-4 TRBV19 - few
TGTGCCAGCAGCTCGGACAGGGTAGTGGGTATGAACACTGAAGCTTTCTTT CASSSDRVVGMNTEAFF TRBJ1-1 TRBV7-2 TRBD1 -
TGCGCCAGCAGCTTGGTCCGGGCAGGGGCCTACAATGAGCAGTTCTTC CASSLVRAGAYNEQFF TRBJ2-1 TRBV5-1 - -
TGTGCCAGCAGCTTTGGTGGGACAGTAACTGGCTACACCTTC CASSFGGTVTGYTF TRBJ1-2 TRBV7-2 TRBD1 -
TGTGCCAGCAGTAAACAGGGGGCGGGAAGCAATCAGCCCCAGCATTTT CASSKQGAGSNQPQHF TRBJ1-5 TRBV25-1 TRBD1 -
TGCGCCAGCAGCTTGGGAGAAACCTATGGCTACACCTTC CASSLGETYGYTF TRBJ1-2 TRBV5-1 - -
TGTGCCAGCAGCCAAGGGGCGGGACCCCCCTATGGCTACACCTTC CASSQGAGPPYGYTF TRBJ1-2 TRBV4-2 - -
TGTGCCAGCAGTTACGTGGGGGCTTTTAACTATGGCTACACCTTC CASSYVGAFNYGYTF TRBJ1-2 TRBV6-2/TRBV6-3 - once
TGTGCCAGCAGCTTAGTATGGGTAGGCCAGGGGAACACTGAAGCTTTCTTT CASSLVWVGQGNTEAFF TRBJ1-1 TRBV7-9 - -
TGCGCCAGCAGCTTGGCCCAGTGGGAGGGGAGACGGGAGACCCAGTACTTC CASSLAQWEGRRETQYF TRBJ2-5 TRBV5-1 TRBD2 -
TGTGCCAGCAGAAGGACAAGTGCTAACTATGGCTACACCTTC CASRRTSANYGYTF TRBJ1-2 TRBV6-5 - -
TGTGCCAGCAGCGTAGGTATCTCCGGGGGGCGGCGTAATAATTCACCCCTCCACTTT CASSVGISGGRRNNSPLHF TRBJ1-6 TRBV9 - once
TGTGCCATCAGTGTCACAGGGGACTATGGCTACACCTTC CAISVTGDYGYTF TRBJ1-2 TRBV10-3 TRBD1 -
TGTGCCAGCAGCGTAGAGGACAGAGTTAACTATGGCTACACCTTC CASSVEDRVNYGYTF TRBJ1-2 TRBV9 - -
TGCGCCAGCAGTGAGGGACTAGCGAGTCGTACGCAGTATTTT CASSEGLASRTQYF TRBJ2-3 TRBV10-1 TRBD2 -
TGCAGCGTTGAAGCCCTGTCCCCTTCTGAGCAGTACTTC CSVEALSPSEQYF TRBJ2-7 TRBV29-1 - -
TGTGCCAGCAGCTCGCAAGAGACCCAGTACTTC CASSSQETQYF TRBJ2-5 TRBV6-2/TRBV6-3 - -
TGTGCCAGCAGCTTCACTAGCAGCGGGAGCTCCTACAATGAGCAGTTCTTC CASSFTSSGSSYNEQFF TRBJ2-1 TRBV7-2 TRBD2 -
TGTGCCAGCAGCGAGGGACAGGGAGAAGAGACCCAGTACTTC CASSEGQGEETQYF TRBJ2-5 TRBV5-4 TRBD1 -
TGCGCCAGCAGCCTCCCCTGGGACACCTTGAACACTGAAGCTTTCTTT CASSLPWDTLNTEAFF TRBJ1-1 TRBV4-1 - -
TGTGCCAGCAGTGATCAGGGGGCTCTGAATGAGCAGTTCTTC CASSDQGALNEQFF TRBJ2-1 TRBV6-4 TRBD1 few
TGCGCCAGCAGCTTGGCCTCATTGGGGGGAACAGATACGCAGTATTTT CASSLASLGGTDTQYF TRBJ2-3 TRBV5-1 - -
TGTGCCAGCAGTGTAAGCGGGGGTATAACAGATACGCAGTATTTT CASSVSGGITDTQYF TRBJ2-3 TRBV25-1 TRBD2 -
TGTGCCAGCAGCATACAGGGTGAAGCTTTCTTT CASSIQGEAFF TRBJ1-1 TRBV5-6 - -
TGTGCCAGCAGCTTGGATTGGGGAGCCGGGGAGCTGTTTTTT CASSLDWGAGELFF TRBJ2-2 TRBV7-2 - -
TGTGCCAGCATATCGCGTCGGAACACTGAAGCTTTCTTT CASISRRNTEAFF TRBJ1-1 TRBV6-5 - -
TGTGCCAGCAGCCAACGACAGGGATCTTCACCCCTCCACTTT CASSQRQGSSPLHF TRBJ1-6 TRBV13 TRBD1 -
TGTGCCAGCAGCCCCTGGGGTGGGACAGCATACGACCCTAACTATGGCTACACCTTC CASSPWGGTAYDPNYGYTF TRBJ1-2 TRBV7-8 TRBD1 -
TGTGCCAGCAGGGGTACTTGGGGGGGCCCCCGCCACGGAGAGACCCAGTACTTC CASRGTWGGPRHGETQYF TRBJ2-5 TRBV5-5 - -
TGTGCCAGCAGCTTAGTGTCAGATAGCAATCAGCCCCAGCATTTT CASSLVSDSNQPQHF TRBJ1-5 TRBV7-2 - many
TGTGCCACCAGTGATCCCGAGGACCAAGAGACCCAGTACTTC CATSDPEDQETQYF TRBJ2-5 TRBV24-1 - -
TGTGCCAGCAGTGAACGGGGGGCTAGCAATCAGCCCCAGCATTTT CASSERGASNQPQHF TRBJ1-5 TRBV2 - -